Given below is one TCR beta chain in context. From germline, CDR1 is SGHVS and CDR2 FNYEAQ. The V gene lost 5 bases and the J gene lost 7 bases, with 20 bases spanning the gap. This CDR3 is 15 amino acids long. Some clones are missing from TCRdb's copy, which holds only in-frame ones; the method was immunoSEQ multiplex PCR. In the table there are roughly 73,000 clones, approximately 95% of which are singletons. The record originates from a study of cytomegalovirus exposure and HLA in healthy donors. The chain employs TRBV7-6 and TRBJ1-1; D remains ambiguous. The TCR originated in a man younger than 35 in good health and CMV-seronegative. The specimen sequenced was PBMCs. CDR3 sequence reads: CASSPTRVTRDEAFF. For the CDR3, the DNA is TGTGCCAGCAGCCCCACACGGGTGACACGGGATGAAGCTTTCTTT.